Described below is a single T cell receptor beta chain sequence and its context. Some clones are missing from TCRdb's copy, which holds only in-frame ones; the method was immunoSEQ multiplex PCR. The sample lists tens of thousands of clones; approximately 87% were seen once. The data are from a study of technical replicates of blood from a handful of donors. The source is a human donor in good health. Some clones in this sample may be carry-over from other donors' samples. Input material: PBMCs.

This CDR3 is CASSLMDRVNEQYF. In DNA form, the CDR3 reads TGCGCCAGCAGCCTAATGGACAGGGTAAACGAGCAGTACTTC. V is TRBV4-3 and J is TRBJ2-7, with 8 nucleotides matching TRBD1. Germline V gives CDR1 LGHNA, CDR2 YSLEER. This CDR3 comprises 14 residues. V lost 4 bases, J lost 5 bases, and 7 bases stayed unmatched.